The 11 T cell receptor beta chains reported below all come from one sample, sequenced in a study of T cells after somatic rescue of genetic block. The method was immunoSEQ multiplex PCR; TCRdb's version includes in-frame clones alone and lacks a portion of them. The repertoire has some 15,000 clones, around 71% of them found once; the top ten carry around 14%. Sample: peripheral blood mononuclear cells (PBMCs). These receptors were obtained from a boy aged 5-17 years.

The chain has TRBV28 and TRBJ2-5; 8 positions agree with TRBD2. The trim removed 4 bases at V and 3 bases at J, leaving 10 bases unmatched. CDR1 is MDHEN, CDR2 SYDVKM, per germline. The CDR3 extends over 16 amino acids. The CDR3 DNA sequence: TGTGCCAGCAGTTACCTCCGGAGCGGGGGCGAAGAGACCCAGTACTTC. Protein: CASSYLRSGGEETQYF.

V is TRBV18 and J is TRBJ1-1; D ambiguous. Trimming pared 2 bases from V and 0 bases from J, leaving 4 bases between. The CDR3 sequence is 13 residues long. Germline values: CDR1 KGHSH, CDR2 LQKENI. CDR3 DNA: TGTGCCAGCTCACCAAACCTGAACACTGAAGCTTTCTTT. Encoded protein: CASSPNLNTEAFF.

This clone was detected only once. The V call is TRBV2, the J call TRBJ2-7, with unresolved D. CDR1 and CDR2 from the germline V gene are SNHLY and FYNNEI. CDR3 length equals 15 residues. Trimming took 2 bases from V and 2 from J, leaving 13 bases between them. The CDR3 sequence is CASSEMLTETYEQYF. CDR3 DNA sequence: TGTGCCAGCAGTGAAATGCTGACTGAGACCTACGAGCAGTACTTC.

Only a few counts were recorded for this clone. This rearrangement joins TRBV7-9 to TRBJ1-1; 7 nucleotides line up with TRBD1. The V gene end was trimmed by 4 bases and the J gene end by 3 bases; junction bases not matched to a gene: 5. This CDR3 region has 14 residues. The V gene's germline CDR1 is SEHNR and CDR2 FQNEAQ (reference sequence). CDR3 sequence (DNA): TGTGCCAGCAGCTCCGTTACAGGGGACACTGAAGCTTTCTTT. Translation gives CASSSVTGDTEAFF.

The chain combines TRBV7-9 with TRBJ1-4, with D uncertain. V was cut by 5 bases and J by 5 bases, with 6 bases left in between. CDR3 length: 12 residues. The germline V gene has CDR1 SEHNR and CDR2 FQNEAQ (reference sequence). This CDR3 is CASSQLNEKLFF. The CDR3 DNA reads TGTGCCAGCAGCCAGTTAAATGAAAAACTGTTTTTT.

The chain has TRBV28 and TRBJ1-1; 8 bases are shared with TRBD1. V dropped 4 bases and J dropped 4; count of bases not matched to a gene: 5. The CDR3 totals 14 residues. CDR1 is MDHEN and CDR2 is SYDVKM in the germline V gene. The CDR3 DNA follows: TGTGCCAGCAGTTCGGACAGGGTGGGCACTGAAGCTTTCTTT. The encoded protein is CASSSDRVGTEAFF.

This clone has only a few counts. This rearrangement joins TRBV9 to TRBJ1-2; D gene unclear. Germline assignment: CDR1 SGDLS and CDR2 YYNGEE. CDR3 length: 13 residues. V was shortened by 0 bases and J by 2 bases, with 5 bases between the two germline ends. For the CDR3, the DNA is TGTGCCAGCAGCGTAGGCCGGAACTATGGCTACACCTTC. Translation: CASSVGRNYGYTF.

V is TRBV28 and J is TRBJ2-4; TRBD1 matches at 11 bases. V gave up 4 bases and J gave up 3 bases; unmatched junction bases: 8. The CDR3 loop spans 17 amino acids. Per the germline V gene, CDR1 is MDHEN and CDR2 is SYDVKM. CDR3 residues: CASSSPGQGAIKNIQYF. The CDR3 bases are TGTGCCAGCAGTTCCCCCGGACAGGGGGCGATCAAAAACATTCAGTACTTC.

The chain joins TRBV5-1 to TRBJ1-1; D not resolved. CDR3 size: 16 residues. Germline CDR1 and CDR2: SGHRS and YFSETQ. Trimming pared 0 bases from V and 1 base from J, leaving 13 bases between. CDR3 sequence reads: CASSLGWLRPNTEAFF. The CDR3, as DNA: TGCGCCAGCAGCTTGGGGTGGCTCAGGCCGAACACTGAAGCTTTCTTT.

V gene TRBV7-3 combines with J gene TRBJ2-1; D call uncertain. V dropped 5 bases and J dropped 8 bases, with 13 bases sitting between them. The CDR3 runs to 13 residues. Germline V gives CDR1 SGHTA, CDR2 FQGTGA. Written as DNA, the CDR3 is TGTGCCAGCAGCCCCGGGCCGCTGGATGAGCAGTTCTTC. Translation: CASSPGPLDEQFF.

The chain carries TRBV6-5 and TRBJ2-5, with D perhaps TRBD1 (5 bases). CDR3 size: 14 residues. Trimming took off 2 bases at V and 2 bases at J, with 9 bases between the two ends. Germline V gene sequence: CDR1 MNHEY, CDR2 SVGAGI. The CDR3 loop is CASSYLKGQETQYF. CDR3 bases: TGTGCCAGCAGTTACCTTAAGGGGCAAGAGACCCAGTACTTC.